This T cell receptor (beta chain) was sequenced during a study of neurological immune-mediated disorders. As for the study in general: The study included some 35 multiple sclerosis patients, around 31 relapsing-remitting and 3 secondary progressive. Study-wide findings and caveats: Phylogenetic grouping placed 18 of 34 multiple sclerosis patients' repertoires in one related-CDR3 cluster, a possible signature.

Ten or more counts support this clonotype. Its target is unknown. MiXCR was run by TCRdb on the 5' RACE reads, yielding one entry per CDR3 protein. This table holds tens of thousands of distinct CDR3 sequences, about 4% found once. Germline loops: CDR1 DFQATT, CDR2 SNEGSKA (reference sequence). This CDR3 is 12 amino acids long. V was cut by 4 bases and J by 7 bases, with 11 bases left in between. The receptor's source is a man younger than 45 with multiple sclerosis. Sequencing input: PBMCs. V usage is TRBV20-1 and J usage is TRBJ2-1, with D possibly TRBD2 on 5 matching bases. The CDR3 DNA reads TGCAGTGCTATTCCGGGGTATAATGAGCAGTTCTTC. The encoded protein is CSAIPGYNEQFF.